This entry lists 18 T cell receptor beta chains sequenced from one sample in a study of vaccination and CD4 T cells after COVID-19. The treatment is: roughly 11-day PBMC culture with coronavirus spike peptide pools or control peptides (ViraFEST assay). Scientists ran DNA taken from cultured CD4+ T cells through the Oncomine TCR Beta short-read assay for sequencing. TCRdb used MiXCR to reprocess the PCR reads, holding one entry per CDR3 protein. The sample records roughly 9,300 distinct CDR3 sequences, 55% to 75% being singletons. No antigens are known for them. What was sequenced was CD4+ T cells from blood, cultured in vitro. These receptors all stem from a human donor who had recovered from COVID-19.

The chain links TRBV7-3 to TRBJ1-1, with D unresolved. CDR3 length equals 13 residues. V was pared by 0 bases and J by 1 base, with 3 bases between. Germline CDR1 is SGHTA and CDR2 is FQGTGA. The CDR3 nucleotides read TGTGCCAGCAGCTTAACTCCGAACACTGAAGCTTTCTTT. It is translated as CASSLTPNTEAFF.

This clonotype is medium-sized in the sample. The chain joins TRBV19 to TRBJ1-2; D gene ambiguous. This CDR3 has 13 residues. CDR1 is LNHDA, CDR2 SQIVND, per germline (reference sequence). With 5 bases removed from V and 4 bases from J, the gap between germline ends came to 11 bases. In DNA form, the CDR3 reads TGTGCCAGTAGTTTTGGAGGTCTCTATGGCTACACCTTC. This codes for CASSFGGLYGYTF.

The gene calls are TRBV5-1 and TRBJ2-7; D is ambiguous. Deletions cut 4 bases from V and 0 bases from J, with 11 bases between. From germline, CDR1 is SGHRS and CDR2 YFSETQ. The CDR3 totals 14 residues. The CDR3 sequence is CASSLRMSSYEQYF. CDR3 coding DNA: TGCGCCAGCAGCCTGCGGATGAGCTCCTACGAGCAGTACTTC.

The CDR3 reads CASSQGSGRYGYTF. As DNA, the CDR3 is TGTGCCAGCAGTCAGGGTTCGGGGCGGTACGGCTACACCTTC. V is TRBV6-1 and J is TRBJ1-2; D perhaps matches TRBD1 (5 bases). V was cut by 5 bases and J by 8 bases, with 18 bases left in between. The germline V gene has CDR1 MNHNS and CDR2 SASEGT. The CDR3 loop spans 14 amino acids.

This clonotype was found once. The chain carries TRBV7-3 and TRBJ1-1, with 7 bases aligning to TRBD1. V shed 4 bases and J 3 bases; nucleotides not matched to a gene: 2. The CDR3 consists of 13 residues. CDR1 is SGHTA and CDR2 is FQGTGA in the germline V gene. Here the CDR3 reads CASSSQGDTEAFF. The CDR3 DNA is TGTGCCAGCAGCTCCCAGGGGGACACTGAAGCTTTCTTT.

V is TRBV18 and J is TRBJ2-5; D not certain. Between the trimmed V and J ends, which lost 2 bases and 3 bases, there was a span of 10 bases. Per the germline V gene, CDR1 is KGHSH and CDR2 is LQKENI. The CDR3 runs 14 residues. This CDR3 reads CASSPVGSKETQYF. Here the CDR3 DNA reads TGTGCCAGCTCACCAGTGGGGTCTAAAGAGACCCAGTACTTC.

This rearrangement joins TRBV7-2 to TRBJ2-7; 9 bases match TRBD1. V was pared by 5 bases and J by 4 bases, with 9 bases of the junction left unmatched. The CDR3 length is 15 residues. Germline V gene sequence: CDR1 SGHTA, CDR2 FQGNSA. The CDR3: CASSGLRTGAYEQYF. CDR3 in DNA: TGTGCCAGCAGCGGGCTACGGACAGGGGCGTACGAGCAGTACTTC.

A remark on this clonotype: A read error is possible here, since a much larger clone lies one base away. This chain's CDR3 is CANSSQVNSYNEQFF. The CDR3 bases are TGTGCCAACAGCTCGCAGGTAAACTCCTACAATGAGCAGTTCTTC. The V gene is TRBV7-6, the J gene TRBJ2-1; D not certain. This CDR3 comprises 15 residues. In germline, CDR1 is SGHVS, CDR2 FNYEAQ.

This chain uses TRBV7-3 with TRBJ2-1; no clear D. The V and J ends lost 0 bases and 5 bases respectively, with 8 bases between them. Per germline, CDR1 SGHTA and CDR2 FQGTGA. The CDR3 consists of 14 residues. The CDR3 DNA reads TGTGCCAGCAGCTTAACGGGTCAGAACAATGAGCAGTTCTTC. Translated: CASSLTGQNNEQFF.

The V and J genes are TRBV6-5 and TRBJ1-1; possible D gene TRBD1, 5 bases. V was clipped by 1 base and J by 4 bases, with 19 bases between them. CDR1 and CDR2 from the germline V gene are MNHEY and SVGAGI. This CDR3 is built from 17 residues. CDR3 bases: TGTGCCAGCAGTTACTGGATCGGGGCCCCTAATGGCACTGAAGCTTTCTTT. Residues: CASSYWIGAPNGTEAFF.

V and J are TRBV7-9 and TRBJ2-3; no definite D call. The CDR3 has 16 residues. In germline, CDR1 is SEHNR, CDR2 FQNEAQ (reference sequence). Trimming stripped 0 bases from V and 0 bases from J, with 10 bases between. The CDR3 region is CASSLAVSGSTDTQYF. The CDR3 DNA is TGTGCCAGCAGCTTAGCCGTGTCGGGCAGCACAGATACGCAGTATTTT.

The chain joins TRBV19 to TRBJ1-2; no clear D gene. The ends were cut back, 3 bases at V and 1 base at J, with 12 bases in the middle. The CDR3 extends over 15 amino acids. The germline V gene has CDR1 LNHDA and CDR2 SQIVND (reference sequence). The CDR3 here is CASSILGSDNYGYTF. The CDR3 coding sequence is TGTGCCAGTAGTATCCTCGGGAGCGATAACTATGGCTACACCTTC.

Worth noting for this clonotype: The missing conserved phenylalanine or tryptophan at the end of this CDR3 makes a read error likely. No DNA is shown, since the ends of the CDR3 on it are uncertain; the CDR3 is the one TCRdb lists. The rearrangement uses TRBV1 and TRBJ2-5; the DNA was not used to check the table's D call, TRBD2. TRBV1 is labeled a pseudogene. The CDR3 is made up of 16 amino acids, end residues included. CDR3 sequence reads: CTSSQDTSGAQETQYY.

The rearrangement joins TRBV20-1 to TRBJ1-5; possibly TRBD1 for D (5 bases). This CDR3 contains 12 residues. CDR1 DFQATT and CDR2 SNEGSKA come from the germline V gene (reference sequence). Trimming stripped 6 bases from V and 10 bases from J, with 16 bases between. CDR3 protein: CSAFDSQGPQHF. DNA of the CDR3: TGCAGTGCATTCGACAGTCAAGGCCCCCAGCATTTT.

The chain links TRBV7-2 to TRBJ2-3; TRBD2 might be the D (5 bases). Germline CDR1 SGHTA, CDR2 FQGNSA. The length of the CDR3 is 14 residues. Deletions cut 2 bases from V and 4 bases from J, with 10 bases between. The CDR3 region is CASSLTLAADTQYF. The CDR3 DNA reads as TGTGCCAGCAGCTTAACCCTAGCTGCAGATACGCAGTATTTT.

The rearrangement uses TRBV20-1 and TRBJ2-2; D is unresolved. V lost 0 bases, J lost 5 bases, and 10 bases lay in between. CDR3 length: 14 residues. Germline CDR1 and CDR2: DFQATT and SNEGSKA (reference sequence). The CDR3 nucleotides read TGCAGTGCTAGAGAGTTGGGTTTGACCGGGGAGCTGTTTTTT. Protein sequence: CSARELGLTGELFF.

The chain joins TRBV20-1 to TRBJ2-5; D gene ambiguous. V lost 3 bases, J lost 4 bases, and 9 bases lay in between. The germline V gene has CDR1 DFQATT and CDR2 SNEGSKA (reference sequence). The CDR3 is 12 residues long. The CDR3 region is CSASWIRETQYF. Here the CDR3 DNA reads TGCAGTGCTAGTTGGATTCGAGAGACCCAGTACTTC.

The V call is TRBV7-2, the J call TRBJ2-2, with D maybe TRBD1 (6 bases). Germline V gene data show CDR1 as SGHTA and CDR2 as FQGNSA. The CDR3 contains 17 residues. Trimming removed 2 bases from V and 0 bases from J, with 13 bases in between. The CDR3: CASSLIWGPSNTGELFF. Written as DNA, the CDR3 is TGTGCCAGCAGCTTAATCTGGGGGCCTTCGAACACCGGGGAGCTGTTTTTT.